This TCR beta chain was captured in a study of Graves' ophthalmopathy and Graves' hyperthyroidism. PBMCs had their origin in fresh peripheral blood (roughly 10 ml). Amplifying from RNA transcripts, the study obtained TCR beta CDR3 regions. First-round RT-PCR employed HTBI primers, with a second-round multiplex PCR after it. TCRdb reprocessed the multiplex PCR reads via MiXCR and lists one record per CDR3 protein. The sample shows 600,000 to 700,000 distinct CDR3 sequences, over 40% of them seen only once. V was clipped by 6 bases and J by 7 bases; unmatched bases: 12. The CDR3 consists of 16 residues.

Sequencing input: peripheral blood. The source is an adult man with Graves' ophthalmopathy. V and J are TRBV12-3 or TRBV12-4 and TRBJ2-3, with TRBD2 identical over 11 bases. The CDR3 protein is CASSPPRLAGLNTQYF. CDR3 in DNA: TGTGCCAGCAGCCCCCCGCGACTAGCGGGACTGAATACGCAGTATTTT.